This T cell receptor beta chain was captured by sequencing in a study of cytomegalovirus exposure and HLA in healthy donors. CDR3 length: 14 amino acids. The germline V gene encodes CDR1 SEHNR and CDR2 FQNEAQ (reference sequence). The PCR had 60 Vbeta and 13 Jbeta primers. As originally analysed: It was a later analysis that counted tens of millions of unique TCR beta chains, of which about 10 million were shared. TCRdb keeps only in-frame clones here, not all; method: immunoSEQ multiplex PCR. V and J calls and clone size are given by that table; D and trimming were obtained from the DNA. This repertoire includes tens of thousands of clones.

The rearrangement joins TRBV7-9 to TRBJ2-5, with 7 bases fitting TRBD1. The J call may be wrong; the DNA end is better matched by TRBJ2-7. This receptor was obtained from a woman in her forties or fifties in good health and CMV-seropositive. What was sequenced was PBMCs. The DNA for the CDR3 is TGTGCCAGCAGCAGGGACAGCAGCTCCTACGAGCAGTACTTC. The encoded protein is CASSRDSSSYEQYF.